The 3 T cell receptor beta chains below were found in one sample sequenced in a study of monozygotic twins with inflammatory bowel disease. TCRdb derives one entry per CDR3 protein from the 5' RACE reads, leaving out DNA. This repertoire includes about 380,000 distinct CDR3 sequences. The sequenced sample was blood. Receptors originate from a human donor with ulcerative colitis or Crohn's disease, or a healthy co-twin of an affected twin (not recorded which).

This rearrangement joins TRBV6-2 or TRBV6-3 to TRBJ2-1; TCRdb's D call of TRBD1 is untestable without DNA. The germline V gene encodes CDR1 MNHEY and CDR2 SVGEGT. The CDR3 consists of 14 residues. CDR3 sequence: CASERQGGYNEQFF.

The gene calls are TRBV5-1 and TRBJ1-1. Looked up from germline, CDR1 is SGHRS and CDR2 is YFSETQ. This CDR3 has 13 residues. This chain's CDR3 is CASMRVLNTEAFF.

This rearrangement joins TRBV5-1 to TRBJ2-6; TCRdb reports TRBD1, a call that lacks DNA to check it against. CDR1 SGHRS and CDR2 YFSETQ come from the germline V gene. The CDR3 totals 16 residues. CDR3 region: CASSADGGTGANVLTF.